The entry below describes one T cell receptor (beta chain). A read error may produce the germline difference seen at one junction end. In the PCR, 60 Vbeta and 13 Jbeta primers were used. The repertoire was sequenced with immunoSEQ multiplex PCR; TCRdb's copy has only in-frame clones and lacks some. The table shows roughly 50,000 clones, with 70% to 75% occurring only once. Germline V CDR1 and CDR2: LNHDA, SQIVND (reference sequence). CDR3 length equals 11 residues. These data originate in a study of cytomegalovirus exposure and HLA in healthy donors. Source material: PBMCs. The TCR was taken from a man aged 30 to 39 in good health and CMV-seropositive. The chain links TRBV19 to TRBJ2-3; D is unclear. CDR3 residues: CASTFTNTQYF. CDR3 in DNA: TGTGCCAGTACCTTCACAAATACGCAGTATTTT.